These T cell receptor beta chains were read from a single sample in a study of blood T cell repertoires in COVID-19. TCRdb keeps only in-frame clones here, not all; method: immunoSEQ multiplex PCR. The repertoire holds about 74,000 clones, about 69% seen once, with 20% to 25% in the top ten. The sample comprised peripheral blood. These receptor sequences come from an older man with acute or convalescent COVID-19. CDR3s include the opening cysteine and the closing phenylalanine or tryptophan. D genes are given only for firm matches.

d_call: TRBD2; v_call: TRBV14; j_call: TRBJ2-7; cdr3_aa: CASSQGSGSVSYEQYF; cdr3_nt: TGTGCCAGCAGCCAAGGAAGCGGGAGCGTGTCCTACGAGCAGTACTTC
d_call: TRBD2; v_call: TRBV28; j_call: TRBJ2-1; cdr3_aa: CASSSPGGPSYNEQFF; cdr3_nt: TGTGCCAGCAGTTCCCCGGGAGGCCCCTCCTACAATGAGCAGTTCTTC
d_call: -; v_call: TRBV5-4; j_call: TRBJ2-6; cdr3_aa: CASTLAGTPSGANVLTF; cdr3_nt: TGTGCCAGCACCCTCGCGGGCACACCCTCTGGGGCCAACGTCCTGACTTTC
d_call: TRBD2; v_call: TRBV6-5; j_call: TRBJ2-5; cdr3_aa: CASTGGAEQETQYF; cdr3_nt: TGTGCCAGCACGGGAGGGGCAGAACAAGAGACCCAGTACTTC
d_call: -; v_call: TRBV19; j_call: TRBJ1-1; cdr3_aa: CASSIHSMNTEAFF; cdr3_nt: TGTGCCAGTAGTATCCACAGCATGAACACTGAAGCTTTCTTT
d_call: TRBD1; v_call: TRBV15; j_call: TRBJ2-3; cdr3_aa: CATSRGTGNTDTQYF; cdr3_nt: TGTGCCACCAGCAGAGGGACAGGGAACACAGATACGCAGTATTTT
d_call: -; v_call: TRBV28; j_call: TRBJ2-3; cdr3_aa: CASSHGRLSTDTQYF; cdr3_nt: TGTGCCAGCAGTCATGGCCGCCTTAGCACAGATACGCAGTATTTT
d_call: TRBD1; v_call: TRBV5-6; j_call: TRBJ2-7; cdr3_aa: CASILRDRAYEQYF; cdr3_nt: TGTGCCAGCATCCTCCGGGACAGGGCCTACGAGCAGTACTTC
d_call: -; v_call: TRBV6-2/TRBV6-3; j_call: TRBJ2-7; cdr3_aa: CASSYSTGEQYF; cdr3_nt: TGTGCCAGCAGTTACTCGACAGGCGAGCAGTACTTC
d_call: -; v_call: TRBV19; j_call: TRBJ2-7; cdr3_aa: CASSIERGSPYEQYF; cdr3_nt: TGTGCCAGTAGTATAGAACGCGGGTCCCCCTACGAGCAGTACTTC
d_call: TRBD1; v_call: TRBV5-1; j_call: TRBJ1-4; cdr3_aa: CASSPLQGAEKLFF; cdr3_nt: TGCGCCAGCAGCCCGCTACAGGGGGCTGAAAAACTGTTTTTT
d_call: -; v_call: TRBV29-1; j_call: TRBJ1-1; cdr3_aa: CSVDGGNTEAFF; cdr3_nt: TGCAGCGTTGACGGGGGGAACACTGAAGCTTTCTTT
d_call: TRBD2; v_call: TRBV27; j_call: TRBJ2-7; cdr3_aa: CASSSLAGAEQYF; cdr3_nt: TGTGCCAGCAGTAGTCTAGCGGGAGCCGAGCAGTACTTC
d_call: -; v_call: TRBV3-1/TRBV3-2; j_call: TRBJ1-2; cdr3_aa: CASSPLGGRGYTF; cdr3_nt: TGTGCCAGCAGCCCTTTGGGGGGGAGGGGCTACACCTTC
d_call: -; v_call: TRBV7-5; j_call: TRBJ1-2; cdr3_aa: CARSPRGADYGYTF; cdr3_nt: TGTGCCAGAAGCCCCCGGGGGGCAGACTATGGCTACACCTTC
d_call: TRBD2; v_call: TRBV5-1; j_call: TRBJ2-7; cdr3_aa: CASSLAAGAGEQYF; cdr3_nt: TGCGCCAGCAGCTTGGCCGCGGGAGCGGGCGAGCAGTACTTC
d_call: TRBD2; v_call: TRBV9; j_call: TRBJ2-3; cdr3_aa: CASSVSGTSFDTQYF; cdr3_nt: TGTGCCAGCAGCGTTAGCGGGACCAGTTTTGATACGCAGTATTTT
d_call: -; v_call: TRBV6-5; j_call: TRBJ1-2; cdr3_aa: CASSYSISEVFYGYTF; cdr3_nt: TGTGCCAGCAGTTACTCGATCTCGGAGGTATTCTATGGCTACACCTTC
d_call: TRBD1; v_call: TRBV10-3; j_call: TRBJ2-1; cdr3_aa: CAISVGTGYNEQFF; cdr3_nt: TGTGCCATCAGTGTGGGGACAGGTTACAATGAGCAGTTCTTC
d_call: -; v_call: TRBV19; j_call: TRBJ2-3; cdr3_aa: CASSTRGEWVAVDF; cdr3_nt: TGTGCCAGTAGTACCAGGGGGGAATGGGTAGCAGTGGATTTT
d_call: -; v_call: TRBV14; j_call: TRBJ1-2; cdr3_aa: CASSPLTADYGYTF; cdr3_nt: TGTGCCAGCAGCCCCCTGACAGCTGACTATGGCTACACCTTC
d_call: TRBD2; v_call: TRBV9; j_call: TRBJ2-1; cdr3_aa: CASSVGGRAHNEQFF; cdr3_nt: TGTGCCAGCAGCGTAGGTGGGAGGGCGCACAATGAGCAGTTCTTC
d_call: TRBD1; v_call: TRBV24-1; j_call: TRBJ2-1; cdr3_aa: CATESGTGGYNEQFF; cdr3_nt: TGTGCCACCGAGTCCGGGACAGGGGGCTACAATGAGCAGTTCTTC